These T cell receptor beta chains were read from a single sample in a study of cytomegalovirus exposure and HLA in healthy donors. Measured with immunoSEQ multiplex PCR; TCRdb has only the in-frame clones, and not every one. The sample holds 45,000 to 55,000 clones, 88% seen once. The specimen sequenced was PBMCs. All receptors derive from a woman in her twenties or thirties in good health and CMV-seronegative. CDR3s include the opening cysteine and the closing phenylalanine or tryptophan. Fields, in order: clone size, J gene, V gene, D gene, CDR3 DNA, CDR3 protein. A D gene is named only where the DNA matches it firmly. Some rows have no size entry. The others give once, few or many, or a class for an expanded clone.

clone size: .; J gene: TRBJ1-2; V gene: TRBV27; D gene: .; CDR3 DNA: TGTGCCAGCAGTCCTACAGGGTCTGGCTACACCTTC; CDR3 protein: CASSPTGSGYTF
clone size: once; J gene: TRBJ2-7; V gene: TRBV28; D gene: .; CDR3 DNA: TGTGCCAGCCATGGGCCCAGGTTGACGGGATACGAGCAGTACTTC; CDR3 protein: CASHGPRLTGYEQYF
clone size: .; J gene: TRBJ2-1; V gene: TRBV27; D gene: TRBD2; CDR3 DNA: TGTGCCAGCAGTTTATCGATCGCGGGGGGCGTAAATGAGCAGTTCTTC; CDR3 protein: CASSLSIAGGVNEQFF
clone size: once; J gene: TRBJ2-2; V gene: TRBV27; D gene: .; CDR3 DNA: TGTGCCAGCAGTTTTGGCAGGACGAACACCGGGGAGCTGTTTTTT; CDR3 protein: CASSFGRTNTGELFF
clone size: .; J gene: TRBJ2-7; V gene: TRBV19; D gene: TRBD1; CDR3 DNA: TGTGCCAGTAGGACAGGGAACTCCTACGAGCAGTACTTC; CDR3 protein: CASRTGNSYEQYF
clone size: .; J gene: TRBJ2-7; V gene: TRBV7-9; D gene: TRBD2; CDR3 DNA: TGTGCCAGCAGCTACTCAGTGGGGCGGGAGTACGAGCAGTACTTC; CDR3 protein: CASSYSVGREYEQYF
clone size: .; J gene: TRBJ2-1; V gene: TRBV29-1; D gene: .; CDR3 DNA: TGCAGCCATAACCGGCGGCGGGAAGGGGTTGAGCAGTTCTTC; CDR3 protein: CSHNRRREGVEQFF
clone size: .; J gene: TRBJ1-2; V gene: TRBV28; D gene: .; CDR3 DNA: TGTGCCAGCAGTGGAGATAACTATGGCTACACCTTC; CDR3 protein: CASSGDNYGYTF
clone size: .; J gene: TRBJ1-3; V gene: TRBV9; D gene: TRBD1; CDR3 DNA: TGTGCCAGCAGCGATGACAGGGCCCCTGGAAACACCATATATTTT; CDR3 protein: CASSDDRAPGNTIYF
clone size: .; J gene: TRBJ1-1; V gene: TRBV25-1; D gene: .; CDR3 DNA: TGTGCCAGCAGTGATTGGGGCGCCAGAGAAGCTTTCTTT; CDR3 protein: CASSDWGAREAFF
clone size: .; J gene: TRBJ2-1; V gene: TRBV29-1; D gene: TRBD2; CDR3 DNA: TGCAGCGTTGAAGAGGGGGTGGGCGGGAGCTCCTACAATGAGCAGTTCTTC; CDR3 protein: CSVEEGVGGSSYNEQFF
clone size: .; J gene: TRBJ2-5; V gene: TRBV27; D gene: .; CDR3 DNA: TGTGCCAGCAGTTTAGGGTACAGGAATCAAGAGACCCAGTACTTC; CDR3 protein: CASSLGYRNQETQYF
clone size: .; J gene: TRBJ2-7; V gene: TRBV9; D gene: .; CDR3 DNA: TGTGCCAGCAGCTCGGACAGGGGAGCTAGCGGGATCTACGAGCAGTACTTC; CDR3 protein: CASSSDRGASGIYEQYF
clone size: .; J gene: TRBJ2-1; V gene: TRBV9; D gene: TRBD2; CDR3 DNA: TGTGCCAGCAGCCCCTGGGAAGGGGGGGGGACTAGCGGGAGAAATGAGCAGTTCTTC; CDR3 protein: CASSPWEGGGTSGRNEQFF
clone size: few; J gene: TRBJ2-5; V gene: TRBV28; D gene: .; CDR3 DNA: TGTGCCAGCAGTTTCCAGGGCTTCCAAGAGACCCAGTACTTC; CDR3 protein: CASSFQGFQETQYF
clone size: .; J gene: TRBJ1-2; V gene: TRBV2; D gene: TRBD1; CDR3 DNA: TGTGCCAGCAGTGTAGGACAGGGGAACTATGGCTACACCTTC; CDR3 protein: CASSVGQGNYGYTF
clone size: .; J gene: TRBJ1-1; V gene: TRBV7-2; D gene: .; CDR3 DNA: TGTGCCAGCAGCTGGTTGAGGATGAACACTGAAGCTTTCTTT; CDR3 protein: CASSWLRMNTEAFF
clone size: .; J gene: TRBJ1-1; V gene: TRBV7-6; D gene: .; CDR3 DNA: TGTGCCAGCAGCCAGGGCGGGGGTCCTGAAGCTTTCTTT; CDR3 protein: CASSQGGGPEAFF
clone size: .; J gene: TRBJ1-4; V gene: TRBV29-1; D gene: TRBD1; CDR3 DNA: TGCAGCGTTACCGACAGGGGAAATGAAAAACTGTTTTTT; CDR3 protein: CSVTDRGNEKLFF
clone size: .; J gene: TRBJ2-7; V gene: TRBV28; D gene: .; CDR3 DNA: TGTGCCAGCAGTGGCGGGGTCTACGAGCAGTACTTC; CDR3 protein: CASSGGVYEQYF
clone size: .; J gene: TRBJ2-7; V gene: TRBV19; D gene: TRBD2; CDR3 DNA: TGTGCCAGTAGCCCGACTAGCGGAGCCTACGAGCAGTACTTC; CDR3 protein: CASSPTSGAYEQYF
clone size: .; J gene: TRBJ2-1; V gene: TRBV20-1; D gene: .; CDR3 DNA: TGCAGTGCAAAGGTCCAGCGGGAGCAGTTCTTC; CDR3 protein: CSAKVQREQFF